This entry describes one T cell receptor (beta chain). Its antigen remains unidentified. The germline V and J ends were trimmed by 2 bases and 4 bases, with 9 bases remaining between them. The germline CDR1 and CDR2 sequences are MGHRA and YSYEKL. The CDR3 runs 13 residues. The entry originates in a study of shared clonotypes between healthy human individuals. Study-level points and caveats: Depth of sequencing was expected to influence donor clonotype sharing.

TCRdb's table, derived via immunoSEQ multiplex PCR, lists solely in-frame clones and lacks some. This table holds roughly 2.2 million clones, about 92% found once. The sequence came from a young man in good health. Some clones in this sample may be carry-over from other donors' samples. Sequencing input: naive CD4+ T cells from PBMCs. Subset described: CD45RA+ positively selected. J is TRBJ2-7 and V is TRBV4-1; D is ambiguous. The CDR3 sequence: CASSQRTVYEQYF. CDR3 coding DNA: TGCGCCAGCAGCCAAAGGACCGTATACGAGCAGTACTTC.